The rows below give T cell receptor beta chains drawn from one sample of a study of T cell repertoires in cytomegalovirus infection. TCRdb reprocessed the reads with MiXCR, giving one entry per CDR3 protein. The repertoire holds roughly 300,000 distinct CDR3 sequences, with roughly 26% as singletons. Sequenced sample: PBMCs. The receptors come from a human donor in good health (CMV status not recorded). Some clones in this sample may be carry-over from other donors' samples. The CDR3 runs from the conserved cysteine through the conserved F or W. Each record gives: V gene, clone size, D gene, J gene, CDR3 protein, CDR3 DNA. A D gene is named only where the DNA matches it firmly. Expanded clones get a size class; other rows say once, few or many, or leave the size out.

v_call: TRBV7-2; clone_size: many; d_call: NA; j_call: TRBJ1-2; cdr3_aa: CASSLNNYGYTF; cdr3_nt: TGTGCCAGCAGCTTAAATAACTATGGCTACACCTTC
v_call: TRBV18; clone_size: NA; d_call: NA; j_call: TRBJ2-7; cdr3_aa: CASSLYEGSSYEQYF; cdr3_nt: TGTGCCAGCTCCCTTTATGAGGGTAGCTCCTACGAGCAGTACTTC
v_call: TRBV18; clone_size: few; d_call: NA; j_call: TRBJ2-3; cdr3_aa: CASSPHPGLTDTQYF; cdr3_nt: TGTGCCAGCTCACCACACCCAGGTTTAACAGATACGCAGTATTTT
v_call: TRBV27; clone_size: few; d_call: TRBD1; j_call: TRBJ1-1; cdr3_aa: CASQDRARTEAFF; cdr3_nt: TGTGCCAGCCAGGACAGGGCGAGGACTGAAGCTTTCTTT
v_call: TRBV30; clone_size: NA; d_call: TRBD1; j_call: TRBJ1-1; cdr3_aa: CAWSKGTGRNTEAFF; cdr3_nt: TGTGCCTGGAGTAAAGGGACAGGACGGAACACTGAAGCTTTCTTT
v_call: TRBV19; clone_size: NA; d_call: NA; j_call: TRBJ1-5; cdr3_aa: CASRTTGSPQPQHF; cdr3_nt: TGTGCCAGTAGGACAACAGGGAGTCCTCAGCCCCAGCATTTT
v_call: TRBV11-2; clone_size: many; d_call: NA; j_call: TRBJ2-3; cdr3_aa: CASSASLAPGADTQYF; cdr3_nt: TGTGCCAGCAGCGCTAGTCTAGCCCCAGGGGCAGATACGCAGTATTTT
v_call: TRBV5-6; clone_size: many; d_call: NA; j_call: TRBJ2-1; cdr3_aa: CASSPPEADEQFF; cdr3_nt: TGTGCCAGCAGCCCACCAGAGGCCGATGAGCAGTTCTTC
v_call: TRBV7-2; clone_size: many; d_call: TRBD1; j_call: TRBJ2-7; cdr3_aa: CASSPPRDRVEQYF; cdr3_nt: TGTGCCAGCAGCCCTCCCAGGGACAGGGTCGAGCAGTACTTC
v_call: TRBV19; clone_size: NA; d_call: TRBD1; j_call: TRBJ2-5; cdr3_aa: CASSSPGTGVGPQETQYF; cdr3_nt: TGTGCCAGTAGTAGTCCCGGGACAGGGGTCGGGCCTCAAGAGACCCAGTACTTC
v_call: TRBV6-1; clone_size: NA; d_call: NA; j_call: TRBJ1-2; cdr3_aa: CASSSPAEGREGYTF; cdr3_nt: TGTGCCAGCAGTTCCCCGGCTGAGGGGCGCGAGGGCTACACCTTC
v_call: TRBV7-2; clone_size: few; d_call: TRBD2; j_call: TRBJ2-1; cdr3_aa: CASSPRGLAGARYNEQFF; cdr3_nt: TGTGCCAGCAGCCCCCGGGGACTAGCGGGAGCACGTTACAATGAGCAGTTCTTC
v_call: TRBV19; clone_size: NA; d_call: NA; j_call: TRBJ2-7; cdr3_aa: CASSGRDGGIAYEQYF; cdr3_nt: TGTGCCAGTAGTGGCCGGGACGGGGGAATTGCGTACGAGCAGTACTTC
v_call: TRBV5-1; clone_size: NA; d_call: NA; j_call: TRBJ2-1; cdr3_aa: CASSLGGGAGDEQFF; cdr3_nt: TGCGCCAGCAGCTTGGGTGGAGGGGCCGGGGATGAGCAGTTCTTC
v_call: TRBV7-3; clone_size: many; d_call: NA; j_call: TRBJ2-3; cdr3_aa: CASSLTPDSSTDTQYF; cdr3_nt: TGTGCCAGCAGCTTAACGCCGGATTCTAGCACAGATACGCAGTATTTT
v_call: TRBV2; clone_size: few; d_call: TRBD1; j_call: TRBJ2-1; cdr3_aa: CASSVDRVGEQFF; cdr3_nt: TGTGCCAGCAGTGTGGACAGGGTGGGTGAGCAGTTCTTC
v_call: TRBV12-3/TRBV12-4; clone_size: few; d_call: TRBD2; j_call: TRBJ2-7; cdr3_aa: CASSFRGAGPRPYF; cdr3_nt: TGTGCCAGCAGTTTTCGGGGAGCGGGGCCCCGGCCGTACTTC
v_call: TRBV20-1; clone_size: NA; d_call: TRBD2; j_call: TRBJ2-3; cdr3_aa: CSAQGGTSGSSTDTQYF; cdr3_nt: TGCAGTGCCCAAGGGGGGACTAGCGGATCTAGCACAGATACGCAGTATTTT
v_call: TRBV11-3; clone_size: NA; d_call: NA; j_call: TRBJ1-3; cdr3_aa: CASSLVPGNTIYF; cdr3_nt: TGTGCCAGCAGCTTGGTCCCTGGAAACACCATATATTTT
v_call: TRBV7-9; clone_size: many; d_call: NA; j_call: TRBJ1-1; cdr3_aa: CASSLPGGNTEAFF; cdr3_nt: TGTGCCAGCAGCCTCCCAGGAGGAAACACTGAAGCTTTCTTT
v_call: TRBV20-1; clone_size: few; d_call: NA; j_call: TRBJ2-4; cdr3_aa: CSARAKNIQYF; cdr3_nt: TGCAGTGCCCGGGCCAAAAACATTCAGTACTTC
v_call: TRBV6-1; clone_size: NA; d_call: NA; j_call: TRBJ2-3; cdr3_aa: CASTNTQGSTDTQYF; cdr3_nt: TGTGCCAGCACCAATACCCAAGGAAGCACAGATACGCAGTATTTT
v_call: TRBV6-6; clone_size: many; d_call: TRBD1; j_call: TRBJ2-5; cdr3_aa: CASSRDRVEETQYF; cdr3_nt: TGTGCCAGCAGCCGGGACAGGGTGGAAGAGACCCAGTACTTC
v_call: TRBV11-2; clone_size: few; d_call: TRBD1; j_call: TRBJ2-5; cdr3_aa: CASSLDNRGQETQYF; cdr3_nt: TGTGCCAGCAGCTTAGATAACAGGGGGCAAGAGACCCAGTACTTC
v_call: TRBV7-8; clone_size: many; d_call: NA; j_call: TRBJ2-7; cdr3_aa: CASSLAQGTYEQYF; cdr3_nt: TGTGCCAGCAGCTTAGCACAGGGCACCTACGAGCAGTACTTC
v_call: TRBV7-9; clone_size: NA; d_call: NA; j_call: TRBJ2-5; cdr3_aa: CASSSRDGETQYF; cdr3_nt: TGTGCCAGCAGCTCCCGGGACGGCGAGACCCAGTACTTC
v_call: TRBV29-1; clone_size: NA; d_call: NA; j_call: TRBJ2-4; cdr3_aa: CSVAGIAKNIQYF; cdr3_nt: TGCAGCGTTGCGGGGATAGCCAAAAACATTCAGTACTTC
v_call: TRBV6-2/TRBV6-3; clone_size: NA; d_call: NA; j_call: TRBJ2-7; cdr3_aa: CASSYFGNSLYEQYF; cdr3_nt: TGTGCCAGCAGTTACTTCGGGAATTCATTATACGAGCAGTACTTC
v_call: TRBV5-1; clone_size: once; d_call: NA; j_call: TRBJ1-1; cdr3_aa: CASSKDTQNTEAFF; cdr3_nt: TGCGCCAGCAGCAAGGACACCCAGAACACTGAAGCTTTCTTT
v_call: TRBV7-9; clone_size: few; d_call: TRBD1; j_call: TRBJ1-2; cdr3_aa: CASSFTGGQYGYTF; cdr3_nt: TGTGCCAGCAGCTTTACAGGGGGCCAGTATGGCTACACCTTC
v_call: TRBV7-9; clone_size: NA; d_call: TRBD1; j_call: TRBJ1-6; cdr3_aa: CAITRGGLHNSPLHF; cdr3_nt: TGTGCCATTACTAGAGGGGGCCTCCATAATTCACCCCTCCACTTT
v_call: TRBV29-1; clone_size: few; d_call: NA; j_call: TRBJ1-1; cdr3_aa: CSVEGAFF; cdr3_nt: TGCAGCGTTGAAGGGGCTTTCTTT
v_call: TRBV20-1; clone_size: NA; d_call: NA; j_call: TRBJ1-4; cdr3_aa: CSAGDWEMNEKLFF; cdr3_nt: TGCAGTGCGGGGGATTGGGAGATGAATGAAAAACTGTTTTTT
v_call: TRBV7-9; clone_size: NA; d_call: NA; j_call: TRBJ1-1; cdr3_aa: CASSLQVVGTEAFF; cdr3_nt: TGTGCCAGCAGCTTACAGGTCGTCGGCACTGAAGCTTTCTTT
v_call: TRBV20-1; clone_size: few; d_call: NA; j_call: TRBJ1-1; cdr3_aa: CSARDGFTGWGTEAFF; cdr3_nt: TGCAGTGCTAGAGATGGATTTACAGGGTGGGGGACTGAAGCTTTCTTT
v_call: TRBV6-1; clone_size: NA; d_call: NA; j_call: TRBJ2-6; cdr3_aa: CASDPAGTPLPGANVLTF; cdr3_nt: TGTGCCAGCGACCCGGCCGGGACTCCACTCCCTGGGGCCAACGTCCTGACTTTC
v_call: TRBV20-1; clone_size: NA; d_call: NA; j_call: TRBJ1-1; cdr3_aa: CSARDPFLMTEAFF; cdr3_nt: TGCAGTGCTAGAGATCCCTTCCTAATGACTGAAGCTTTCTTT
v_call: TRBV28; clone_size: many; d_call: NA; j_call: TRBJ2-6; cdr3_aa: CASSLSRSGANVLTF; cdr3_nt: TGTGCCAGCAGTTTAAGTCGATCTGGGGCCAACGTCCTGACTTTC
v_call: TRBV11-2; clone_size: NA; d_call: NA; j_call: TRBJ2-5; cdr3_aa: CASSQPGAGQETQYF; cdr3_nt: TGTGCCAGCAGCCAGCCGGGGGCGGGCCAAGAGACCCAGTACTTC
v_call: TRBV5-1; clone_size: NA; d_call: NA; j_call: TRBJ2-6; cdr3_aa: CASRLTSGANVLTF; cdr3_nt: TGCGCCAGCAGGCTGACCTCTGGGGCCAACGTCCTGACTTTC
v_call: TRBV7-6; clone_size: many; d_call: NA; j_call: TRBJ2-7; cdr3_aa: CASSLQQGFFEQYF; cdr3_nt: TGTGCCAGCAGCTTGCAACAGGGTTTTTTCGAGCAGTACTTC
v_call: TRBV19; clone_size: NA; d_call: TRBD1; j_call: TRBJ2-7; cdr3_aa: CASSIDPGTATYEQYF; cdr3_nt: TGTGCCAGTAGTATAGACCCCGGGACAGCAACCTACGAGCAGTACTTC
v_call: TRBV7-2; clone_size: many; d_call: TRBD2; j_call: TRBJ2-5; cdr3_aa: CASSPPGLARKGTQYF; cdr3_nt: TGTGCCAGCAGCCCACCAGGACTAGCGAGAAAAGGGACCCAGTACTTC
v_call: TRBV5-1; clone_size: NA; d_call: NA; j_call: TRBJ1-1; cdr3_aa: CASSLSGGMNTEAFF; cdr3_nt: TGCGCCAGCAGCCTCTCCGGGGGGATGAACACTGAAGCTTTCTTT
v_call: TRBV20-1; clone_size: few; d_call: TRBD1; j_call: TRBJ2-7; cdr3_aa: CSASGTDYEQYF; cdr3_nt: TGCAGTGCCTCAGGGACAGACTACGAGCAGTACTTC
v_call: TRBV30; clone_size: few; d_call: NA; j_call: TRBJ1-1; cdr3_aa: CAWSVPGNTEAFF; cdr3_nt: TGTGCCTGGAGTGTGCCCGGGAACACTGAAGCTTTCTTT
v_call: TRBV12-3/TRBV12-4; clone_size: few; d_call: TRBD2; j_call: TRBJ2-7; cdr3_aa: CASSLGLAERYEQYF; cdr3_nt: TGTGCCAGCAGTTTAGGGCTAGCGGAACGCTACGAGCAGTACTTC
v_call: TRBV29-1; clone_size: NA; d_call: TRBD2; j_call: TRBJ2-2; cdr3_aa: CSVVPSGGSNTGELFF; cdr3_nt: TGCAGCGTCGTCCCTAGCGGGGGCTCGAACACCGGGGAGCTGTTTTTT
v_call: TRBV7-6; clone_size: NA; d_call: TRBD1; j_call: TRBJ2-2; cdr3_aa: CASSKRQGADTGELFF; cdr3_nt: TGTGCCAGCAGCAAACGACAGGGGGCCGACACCGGGGAGCTGTTTTTT
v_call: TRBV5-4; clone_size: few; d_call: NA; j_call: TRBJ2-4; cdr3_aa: CASSLPGRNIQYF; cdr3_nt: TGTGCCAGCAGCTTGCCAGGGAGAAACATTCAGTACTTC
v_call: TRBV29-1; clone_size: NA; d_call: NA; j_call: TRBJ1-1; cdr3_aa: CSVVGHNTEAFF; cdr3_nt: TGCAGCGTTGTGGGACACAACACTGAAGCTTTCTTT
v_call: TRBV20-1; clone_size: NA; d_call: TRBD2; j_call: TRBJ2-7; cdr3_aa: CSAKGLAGAFSYEQYF; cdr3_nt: TGCAGTGCTAAGGGACTAGCGGGGGCCTTCTCCTACGAGCAGTACTTC
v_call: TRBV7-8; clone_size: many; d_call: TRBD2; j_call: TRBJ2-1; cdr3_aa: CASSSRVAGTYNEQFF; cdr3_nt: TGTGCCAGCAGCTCCCGGGTAGCGGGGACCTACAATGAGCAGTTCTTC
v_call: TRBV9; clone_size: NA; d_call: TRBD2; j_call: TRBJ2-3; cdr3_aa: CASSKSSGSADTQYF; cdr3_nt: TGTGCCAGCAGCAAGTCTAGCGGGAGTGCAGATACGCAGTATTTT